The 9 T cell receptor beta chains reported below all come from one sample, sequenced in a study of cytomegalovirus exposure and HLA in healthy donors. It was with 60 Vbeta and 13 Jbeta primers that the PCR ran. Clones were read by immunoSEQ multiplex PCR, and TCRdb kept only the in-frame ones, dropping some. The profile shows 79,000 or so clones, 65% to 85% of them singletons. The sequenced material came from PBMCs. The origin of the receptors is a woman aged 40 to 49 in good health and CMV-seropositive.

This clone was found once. The DNA of the CDR3 is TGTGCCAGTAGTACCAACGGTCGACAGGGAGACTATGGCTACACCTTC. It translates to CASSTNGRQGDYGYTF. The chain is built from TRBV19 and TRBJ1-2; TRBD1 matches at 7 bases. The junction had 11 bases not matched to a gene; V was cut back by 4 bases and J by 3 bases. In germline, CDR1 is LNHDA, CDR2 SQIVND (reference sequence). The CDR3 covers 16 residues. Complete variable domain (other parts from reference TRBV19 and TRBJ1-2): DGGITQSPKYLFRKEGQNVTLSCEQNLNHDAMYWYRQDPGQGLRLIYYSQIVNDFQKGDIAEGYSVSREKKESFPLTVTSAQKNPTAFYLCASSTNGRQGDYGYTFGSGTRLTVV.

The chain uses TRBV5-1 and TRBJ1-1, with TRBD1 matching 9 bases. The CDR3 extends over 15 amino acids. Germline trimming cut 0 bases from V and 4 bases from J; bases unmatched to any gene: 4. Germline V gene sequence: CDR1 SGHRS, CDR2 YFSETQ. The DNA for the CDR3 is TGCGCCAGCAGCTTGGATGGGACAGGGAGCACTGAAGCTTTCTTT. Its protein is CASSLDGTGSTEAFF.

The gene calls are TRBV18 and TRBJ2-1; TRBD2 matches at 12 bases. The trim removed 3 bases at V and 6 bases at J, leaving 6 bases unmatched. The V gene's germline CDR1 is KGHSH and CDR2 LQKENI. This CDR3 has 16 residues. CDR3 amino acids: CASSPVGLAGGNEQFF. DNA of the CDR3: TGTGCCAGCTCACCCGTGGGACTAGCGGGCGGCAATGAGCAGTTCTTC. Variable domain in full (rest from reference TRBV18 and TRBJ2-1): NAGVMQNPRHLVRRRGQEARLRCSPMKGHSHVYWYRQLPEEGLKFMVYLQKENIIDESGMPKERFSAEFPKEGPSILRIQQVVRGDSAAYFCASSPVGLAGGNEQFFGPGTRLTVL.

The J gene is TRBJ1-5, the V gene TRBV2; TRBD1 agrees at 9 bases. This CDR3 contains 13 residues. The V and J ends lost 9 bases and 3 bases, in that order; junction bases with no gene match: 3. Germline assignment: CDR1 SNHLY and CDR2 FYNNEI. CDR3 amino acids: CARGDRANQPQHF. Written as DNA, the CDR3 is TGTGCCAGGGGGGACAGGGCCAATCAGCCCCAGCATTTT.

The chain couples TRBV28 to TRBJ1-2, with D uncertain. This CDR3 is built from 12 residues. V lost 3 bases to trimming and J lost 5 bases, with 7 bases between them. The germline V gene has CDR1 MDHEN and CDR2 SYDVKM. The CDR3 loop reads CASSLRGYGYTF. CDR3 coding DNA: TGTGCCAGCAGTTTGAGAGGGTATGGCTACACCTTC.

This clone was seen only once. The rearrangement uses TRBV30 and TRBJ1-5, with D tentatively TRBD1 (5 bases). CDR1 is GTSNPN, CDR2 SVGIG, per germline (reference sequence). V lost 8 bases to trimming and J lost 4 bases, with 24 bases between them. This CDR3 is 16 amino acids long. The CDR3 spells CAGHPGEEWGNQPQHF. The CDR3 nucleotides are TGTGCCGGACACCCCGGGGAGGAGTGGGGTAATCAGCCCCAGCATTTT.

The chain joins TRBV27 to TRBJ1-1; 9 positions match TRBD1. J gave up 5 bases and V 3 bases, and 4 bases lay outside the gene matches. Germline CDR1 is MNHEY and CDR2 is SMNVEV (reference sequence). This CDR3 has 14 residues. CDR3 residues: CASSFGTGRTEAFF. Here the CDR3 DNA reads TGTGCCAGCAGTTTCGGGACAGGGCGAACTGAAGCTTTCTTT.

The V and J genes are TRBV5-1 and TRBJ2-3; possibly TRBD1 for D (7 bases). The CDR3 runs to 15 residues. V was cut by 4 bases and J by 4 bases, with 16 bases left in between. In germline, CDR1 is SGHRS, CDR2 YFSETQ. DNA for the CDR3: TGCGCCAGCAGCGTATCAGGGGGGCCCCCAGATACGCAGTATTTT. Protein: CASSVSGGPPDTQYF.

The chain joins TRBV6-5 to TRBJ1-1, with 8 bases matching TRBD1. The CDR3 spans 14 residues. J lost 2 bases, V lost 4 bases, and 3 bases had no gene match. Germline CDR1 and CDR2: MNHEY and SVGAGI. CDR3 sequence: CASSLTGVNTEAFF. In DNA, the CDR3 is TGTGCCAGCAGTTTGACAGGGGTAAACACTGAAGCTTTCTTT.